Listed here are 9 T cell receptor beta chains from one sample, sequenced in a study of OX40 agonist ivuxolimab in advanced cancers. Libraries were made using the immunoSEQ multiplex PCR assay. In TCRdb, the immuneACCESS table is reduced to in-frame sequences with V and J assigned. These tables do not hold every clone; where another copy was compared, an unresolved V gene accounts for under half, and the others remain unexplained. Within this sample are fewer than 15,000 clones, with approximately 84% of them counted one time only. Of the sample, roughly two thirds falls within the top ten clones. The starting material was CD4+ or CD8+ T cells sorted from blood, obtained in a trial of the OX40 agonist ivuxolimab. The receptors originated from an adult with an advanced solid tumor such as melanoma, head and neck, liver or kidney cancer.

This clone appeared a few times. This chain joins TRBV9 and TRBJ2-7; 10 bases are a match to TRBD2. J was trimmed by 4 bases and V by 1 base; bases with no gene match: 2. The CDR3 runs to 14 residues. Germline lookup yields CDR1 SGDLS and CDR2 YYNGEE. For the CDR3, the DNA is TGTGCCAGCAGCGTATCTAGCGGGGGTTACGAGCAGTACTTC. It is translated as CASSVSSGGYEQYF.

This rearrangement joins TRBV30 to TRBJ1-2, with D hard to call. The CDR3 is made up of 11 amino acids. V was clipped by 5 bases and J by 4 bases, with 8 bases between them. Germline assignment: CDR1 GTSNPN and CDR2 SVGIG (reference sequence). The CDR3 nucleotides read TGTGCCTGGCTAAAGGGCTATGGCTACACCTTC. This gives the protein CAWLKGYGYTF.

This rearrangement joins TRBV10-1 to TRBJ2-2; a possible D gene is TRBD2 (5 bases). The CDR3 has 17 amino acids. The V gene lost 2 bases and the J gene lost 5 bases, with 18 bases spanning the gap. Looked up from germline, CDR1 is WNHNN and CDR2 is SYGVQD (reference sequence). The CDR3 protein is CASSEPEDGMGTGELFF. Written as DNA, the CDR3 is TGCGCCAGCAGTGAGCCCGAAGACGGGATGGGGACCGGGGAGCTGTTTTTT.

This chain links TRBV6-5 with TRBJ2-2; a possible D gene is TRBD2 (6 bases). The CDR3 contains 14 residues. CDR1 MNHEY and CDR2 SVGAGI come from the germline V gene. The V end was cut by 10 bases, the J end by 4 bases, with 16 bases between. For the CDR3, the DNA is TGTGCCACCCTAGGGTTGGGGGGCACCGGGGAGCTGTTTTTT. As protein: CATLGLGGTGELFF.

The chain carries TRBV27 and TRBJ1-2; no clear D gene. Trimming pared 0 bases from V and 6 bases from J, leaving 11 bases between. The CDR3 has 14 residues. The germline gives CDR1 MNHEY, CDR2 SMNVEV (reference sequence). CDR3 nucleotide sequence: TGTGCCAGCAGTTTATCTGGGGAGCCCCATGGCTACACCTTC. This sequence encodes CASSLSGEPHGYTF.

This clone was counted once. The rearrangement joins TRBV9 to TRBJ1-4; D is perhaps TRBD1 (6 bases). The V gene lost 0 bases and the J gene lost 1 base, with 16 bases spanning the gap. The germline V gene has CDR1 SGDLS and CDR2 YYNGEE. CDR3 length: 18 amino acids. CDR3 coding DNA: TGTGCCAGCAGCGTAGCCCCCGGACAGCCGGGAACTAATGAAAAACTGTTTTTT. This translates into CASSVAPGQPGTNEKLFF.

The chain is built from TRBV7-2 and TRBJ2-7; perhaps TRBD2 as D (5 bases). V was cut by 3 bases and J by 6 bases, with 9 bases left in between. CDR3 length equals 12 residues. Germline loops: CDR1 SGHTA, CDR2 FQGNSA. In nucleotides, the CDR3 is TGTGCCAGCAGCTTGGACCTAGCCGAGCAGTACTTC. As protein: CASSLDLAEQYF.

A single count supports this clone. This rearrangement joins TRBV15 to TRBJ2-7; 7 nucleotides align to TRBD1. The V gene's germline CDR1 is LNHNV and CDR2 YYDKDF (reference sequence). The CDR3 loop spans 14 amino acids. J was trimmed by 5 bases and V by 3 bases; bases with no gene match: 7. The CDR3 loop reads CATSRRQGLDEQYF. As DNA, the CDR3 is TGTGCCACCAGCAGGAGACAGGGTTTGGACGAGCAGTACTTC.

V is TRBV10-1 and J is TRBJ2-7; TRBD2 aligns across 11 bases. The CDR3 sequence is 15 residues long. Trimming removed 2 bases from V and 6 bases from J; junction bases left unmatched: 6. The germline CDR1 and CDR2 sequences are WNHNN and SYGVQD (reference sequence). This chain's CDR3 is CASSEISGRATEQYF. The DNA for the CDR3 is TGCGCCAGCAGTGAGATTAGCGGGAGGGCCACCGAGCAGTACTTC.